These T cell receptor beta chains were read from a single sample in a study of shared clonotypes between healthy human individuals. TCRdb keeps only in-frame clones here, not all; method: immunoSEQ multiplex PCR. The table shows about 580,000 clones, with 95% to 98% occurring only once. Sequenced: naive CD8+ T cells sorted from blood. These receptors all stem from a young man in good health. Each CDR3 is given with its conserved first and last residue. Fields, in order: CDR3 protein, CDR3 DNA, D gene, clone size, J gene, V gene. D genes are given only for firm matches. Clone size appears in some rows only: once, few, many, or a class for an expanded clone.

CDR3 protein: CAWSRNTEAFF; CDR3 DNA: TGTGCCTGGTCCAGGAACACTGAAGCTTTCTTT; D gene: .; clone size: .; J gene: TRBJ1-1; V gene: TRBV30
CDR3 protein: CASSYLSGRADETQYF; CDR3 DNA: TGTGCCAGCAGCTACCTTAGCGGGAGGGCGGATGAGACCCAGTACTTC; D gene: TRBD2; clone size: .; J gene: TRBJ2-5; V gene: TRBV13
CDR3 protein: CASSRAVADQETQYF; CDR3 DNA: TGTGCCAGCAGCCGGGCCGTTGCGGACCAAGAGACCCAGTACTTC; D gene: .; clone size: .; J gene: TRBJ2-5; V gene: TRBV7-6
CDR3 protein: CASSPDNYEQYF; CDR3 DNA: TGTGCCAGCAGCCCCGACAACTACGAGCAGTACTTC; D gene: .; clone size: .; J gene: TRBJ2-7; V gene: TRBV28
CDR3 protein: CASSPYTDTQYF; CDR3 DNA: TGTGCCAGCAGCCCGTACACAGATACGCAGTATTTT; D gene: .; clone size: .; J gene: TRBJ2-3; V gene: TRBV7-9
CDR3 protein: CASSPYERSYEQYF; CDR3 DNA: TGTGCCAGCAGCCCCTACGAGCGTTCCTACGAGCAGTACTTC; D gene: .; clone size: .; J gene: TRBJ2-7; V gene: TRBV9
CDR3 protein: CASSLVDGSYEQYF; CDR3 DNA: TGCGCCAGCAGCTTGGTGGACGGATCCTACGAGCAGTACTTC; D gene: .; clone size: .; J gene: TRBJ2-7; V gene: TRBV5-1
CDR3 protein: CASRPPGQGSYEQYF; CDR3 DNA: TGTGCCAGCAGGCCCCCGGGACAGGGTTCCTACGAGCAGTACTTC; D gene: TRBD1; clone size: .; J gene: TRBJ2-7; V gene: TRBV28
CDR3 protein: CASSFRTGVGYEQYF; CDR3 DNA: TGTGCCAGCAGCTTTCGGACAGGGGTTGGCTACGAGCAGTACTTC; D gene: TRBD1; clone size: .; J gene: TRBJ2-7; V gene: TRBV11-3
CDR3 protein: CASSFGGNTEAFF; CDR3 DNA: TGTGCCAGCAGTTTTGGAGGGAACACTGAAGCTTTCTTT; D gene: .; clone size: .; J gene: TRBJ1-1; V gene: TRBV28
CDR3 protein: CASSLSGDTGELFF; CDR3 DNA: TGTGCCAGCAGTTTATCAGGGGACACCGGGGAGCTGTTTTTT; D gene: .; clone size: .; J gene: TRBJ2-2; V gene: TRBV28
CDR3 protein: CASSFQGSYGYTF; CDR3 DNA: TGTGCCAGCAGCTTTCAGGGCTCCTATGGCTACACCTTC; D gene: .; clone size: .; J gene: TRBJ1-2; V gene: TRBV7-6
CDR3 protein: CASSGTGIREQYF; CDR3 DNA: TGTGCCAGCAGCGGGACAGGGATACGGGAGCAGTACTTC; D gene: TRBD1; clone size: .; J gene: TRBJ2-7; V gene: TRBV5-4
CDR3 protein: CASSRDRGLETQYF; CDR3 DNA: TGTGCCAGCAGCAGGGACAGGGGGCTGGAGACCCAGTACTTC; D gene: TRBD1; clone size: once; J gene: TRBJ2-5; V gene: TRBV7-9
CDR3 protein: CAGDSGTNEQFF; CDR3 DNA: TGTGCCGGGGATTCTGGAACCAATGAGCAGTTCTTC; D gene: .; clone size: .; J gene: TRBJ2-1; V gene: TRBV30
CDR3 protein: CASSFNGYTF; CDR3 DNA: TGTGCCAGCAGTTTTAATGGCTACACCTTC; D gene: .; clone size: few; J gene: TRBJ1-2; V gene: TRBV28
CDR3 protein: CASSLGTGGLSYEQYF; CDR3 DNA: TGTGCCAGCAGCTTAGGCACAGGGGGGCTCTCCTACGAGCAGTACTTC; D gene: TRBD1; clone size: .; J gene: TRBJ2-7; V gene: TRBV11-1
CDR3 protein: CASSQDGGREQYF; CDR3 DNA: TGCGCCAGCAGCCAAGATGGGGGTCGCGAGCAGTACTTC; D gene: .; clone size: once; J gene: TRBJ2-7; V gene: TRBV4-3
CDR3 protein: CASSQGGLAGPHLRAYEQYF; CDR3 DNA: TGCGCCAGCAGCCAAGGAGGACTAGCGGGTCCCCACCTGCGTGCCTACGAGCAGTACTTC; D gene: TRBD2; clone size: .; J gene: TRBJ2-7; V gene: TRBV4-1
CDR3 protein: CASSPGLTGNEQFF; CDR3 DNA: TGTGCCAGCTCACCAGGGCTGACGGGTAATGAGCAGTTCTTC; D gene: .; clone size: .; J gene: TRBJ2-1; V gene: TRBV18
CDR3 protein: CASQGLAGTGELFF; CDR3 DNA: TGTGCCAGCCAAGGACTAGCGGGCACCGGGGAGCTGTTTTTT; D gene: TRBD2; clone size: .; J gene: TRBJ2-2; V gene: TRBV18
CDR3 protein: CASSRRVNSNEKLFF; CDR3 DNA: TGTGCCAGCAGCCGACGGGTGAACAGTAATGAAAAACTGTTTTTT; D gene: .; clone size: .; J gene: TRBJ1-4; V gene: TRBV7-8
CDR3 protein: CASSGQGVDSGANVLTF; CDR3 DNA: TGTGCCAGCAGTGGACAGGGGGTAGACTCTGGGGCCAACGTCCTGACTTTC; D gene: TRBD1; clone size: .; J gene: TRBJ2-6; V gene: TRBV2
CDR3 protein: CASSSPSTRGQAYEQYF; CDR3 DNA: TGTGCCAGCAGCTCACCGTCCACCCGGGGACAGGCCTACGAGCAGTACTTC; D gene: TRBD1; clone size: .; J gene: TRBJ2-7; V gene: TRBV7-9
CDR3 protein: CASSATSGVGQPQHF; CDR3 DNA: TGTGCCAGCAGCGCCACCTCAGGGGTCGGGCAGCCCCAGCATTTT; D gene: .; clone size: few; J gene: TRBJ1-5; V gene: TRBV9
CDR3 protein: CASSLSVGRRETQYF; CDR3 DNA: TGTGCCAGCAGTTTATCGGTCGGGAGACGGGAGACCCAGTACTTC; D gene: .; clone size: .; J gene: TRBJ2-5; V gene: TRBV27
CDR3 protein: CASTGLADPTDTQYF; CDR3 DNA: TGTGCCAGCACCGGACTAGCGGACCCCACAGATACGCAGTATTTT; D gene: TRBD2; clone size: .; J gene: TRBJ2-3; V gene: TRBV28
CDR3 protein: CASSLVRPGVSGNTIYF; CDR3 DNA: TGTGCCAGCAGCTTAGTCCGCCCAGGGGTTAGTGGAAACACCATATATTTT; D gene: .; clone size: once; J gene: TRBJ1-3; V gene: TRBV7-2
CDR3 protein: CASSLTNLPNTEAFF; CDR3 DNA: TGTGCCAGCAGCTTAACGAATCTCCCGAACACTGAAGCTTTCTTT; D gene: .; clone size: .; J gene: TRBJ1-1; V gene: TRBV7-8
CDR3 protein: CASSLAKGQETQYF; CDR3 DNA: TGTGCCAGCAGCTTAGCAAAGGGCCAGGAGACCCAGTACTTC; D gene: .; clone size: .; J gene: TRBJ2-5; V gene: TRBV7-9
CDR3 protein: CASSPLFVMNTEAFF; CDR3 DNA: TGTGCCAGCAGCCCACTTTTCGTCATGAACACTGAAGCTTTCTTT; D gene: .; clone size: .; J gene: TRBJ1-1; V gene: TRBV7-8
CDR3 protein: CASSSLPGQNKETQYF; CDR3 DNA: TGTGCCAGCAGCTCACTACCGGGACAAAACAAAGAGACCCAGTACTTC; D gene: .; clone size: .; J gene: TRBJ2-5; V gene: TRBV11-2
CDR3 protein: CASSDSYEQYF; CDR3 DNA: TGCGCCAGCAGTGATAGCTACGAGCAGTACTTC; D gene: .; clone size: .; J gene: TRBJ2-7; V gene: TRBV10-2
CDR3 protein: CASRQTSGTGRGELFF; CDR3 DNA: TGTGCCAGCAGACAAACCTCCGGGACAGGGAGGGGGGAGCTGTTTTTT; D gene: TRBD1; clone size: .; J gene: TRBJ2-2; V gene: TRBV6-6
CDR3 protein: CASSFGNTGELFF; CDR3 DNA: TGTGCCAGCAGCTTCGGGAACACCGGGGAGCTGTTTTTT; D gene: .; clone size: .; J gene: TRBJ2-2; V gene: TRBV6-5
CDR3 protein: CASEGTGELFF; CDR3 DNA: TGTGCCAGCGAGGGCACCGGGGAGCTGTTTTTT; D gene: .; clone size: .; J gene: TRBJ2-2; V gene: TRBV7-9
CDR3 protein: CASSPAVGRYEQYF; CDR3 DNA: TGTGCCAGCAGCCCTGCTGTGGGTCGGTACGAGCAGTACTTC; D gene: .; clone size: .; J gene: TRBJ2-7; V gene: TRBV27
CDR3 protein: CASSRGQGSSYEQYF; CDR3 DNA: TGTGCCAGCAGTAGGGGACAAGGGAGCTCCTACGAGCAGTACTTC; D gene: .; clone size: .; J gene: TRBJ2-7; V gene: TRBV28
CDR3 protein: CASSQGPTAHEQYF; CDR3 DNA: TGCGCCAGCAGCCAGGGACCCACCGCCCACGAGCAGTACTTC; D gene: .; clone size: once; J gene: TRBJ2-7; V gene: TRBV5-1
CDR3 protein: CATAGDTEAFF; CDR3 DNA: TGTGCCACCGCAGGGGACACTGAAGCTTTCTTT; D gene: .; clone size: .; J gene: TRBJ1-1; V gene: TRBV2
CDR3 protein: CASSFFRGTNEQYF; CDR3 DNA: TGTGCCAGCAGTTTCTTTCGCGGGACAAACGAGCAGTACTTC; D gene: .; clone size: .; J gene: TRBJ2-7; V gene: TRBV28
CDR3 protein: CAISESYGNEQFF; CDR3 DNA: TGTGCCATCAGTGAGTCGTATGGCAATGAGCAGTTCTTC; D gene: .; clone size: .; J gene: TRBJ2-1; V gene: TRBV10-3
CDR3 protein: CASSTQGPGYSNQPQHF; CDR3 DNA: TGTGCCAGTAGTACACAGGGTCCCGGCTATAGCAATCAGCCCCAGCATTTT; D gene: .; clone size: .; J gene: TRBJ1-5; V gene: TRBV19
CDR3 protein: CASSEGQPGYEQYF; CDR3 DNA: TGTGCCAGCAGTGAAGGACAGCCAGGCTACGAGCAGTACTTC; D gene: .; clone size: .; J gene: TRBJ2-7; V gene: TRBV6-1
CDR3 protein: CASSLGWGQDEQYF; CDR3 DNA: TGTGCCAGCAGCCTGGGATGGGGGCAGGACGAGCAGTACTTC; D gene: .; clone size: .; J gene: TRBJ2-7; V gene: TRBV5-8
CDR3 protein: CASSLRGDQPQHF; CDR3 DNA: TGCGCCAGCAGCTTGAGGGGGGACCAGCCCCAGCATTTT; D gene: .; clone size: .; J gene: TRBJ1-5; V gene: TRBV5-1